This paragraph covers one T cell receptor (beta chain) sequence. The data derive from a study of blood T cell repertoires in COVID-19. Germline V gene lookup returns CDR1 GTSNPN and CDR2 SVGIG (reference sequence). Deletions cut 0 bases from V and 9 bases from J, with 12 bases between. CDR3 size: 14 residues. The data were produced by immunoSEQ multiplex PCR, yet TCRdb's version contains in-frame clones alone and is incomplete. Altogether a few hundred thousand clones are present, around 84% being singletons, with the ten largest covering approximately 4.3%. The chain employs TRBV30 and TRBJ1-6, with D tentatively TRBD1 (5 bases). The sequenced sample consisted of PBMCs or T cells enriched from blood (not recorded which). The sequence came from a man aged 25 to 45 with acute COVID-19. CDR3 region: CAWSVIGGSSPLHF. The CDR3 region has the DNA TGTGCCTGGAGTGTAATCGGGGGAAGTTCACCCCTCCACTTT. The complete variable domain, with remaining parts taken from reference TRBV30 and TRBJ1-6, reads SQTIHQWPATLVQPVGSPLSLECTVEGTSNPNLYWYRQAAGRGLQLLFYSVGIGQISSEVPQNLSASRPQDRQFILSSKKLLLSDSGFYLCAWSVIGGSSPLHFGNGTRLTVT.